This T cell receptor beta chain was identified in a study of monozygotic twins with inflammatory bowel disease. Study-wide findings and caveats: The analysis did not separate different T cell subtypes. Patients received differing immunosuppressive treatments, which may have added variability to their repertoires.

Notes on this clonotype: The antigen is not known.

Per the germline V gene, CDR1 is SGHRS and CDR2 is YFSETQ. The CDR3 consists of 13 residues. Input per TCR library consisted of 3500 ng of total RNA. Each UMI harboured a 6-nucleotide sample barcode and was appended via template switching. TCRdb reworked the 5' RACE reads into one entry per CDR3 protein, no DNA. This repertoire comprises over 110,000 distinct CDR3 sequences; its ten largest clones make up 2% to 2.5%. The chain links TRBV5-1 to TRBJ2-5; TCRdb picks TRBD1, but there is no DNA to check that call. Sample: blood. The TCR comes from a human donor with ulcerative colitis or Crohn's disease, or a healthy co-twin of an affected twin (not recorded which). The CDR3 sequence: CASSFGQQETQYF.